This T cell receptor (beta chain) was recorded in a study of long-term antiretroviral therapy in people with HIV. The germline V gene encodes CDR1 KGHSH and CDR2 LQKENI. There are 15 residues in the CDR3. Trimming took off 3 bases at V and 0 bases at J, with 8 bases between the two ends. Per individual, the PBMC samples numbered at least one pre-ART and at least two post-ART. Treatment of all HIV participants took place in the United States. A remark on this clone: The antigen remains undetermined.

Investigators performed immunoSEQ version v3.0 at survey level. The assay was immunoSEQ multiplex PCR, and TCRdb's table has in-frame clones only and misses some. The sample lists 20,000 to 25,000 clones; approximately 86% were seen once. Broader study findings: Relative to control repertoires, HIV repertoires exhibited narrower CDR3 length ranges. The study found that diversity rose after ART but stayed below transplant donor controls.

The material sequenced was unsorted PBMCs, taken 1.2 years after starting antiretroviral therapy. This chain joins TRBV18 and TRBJ1-4; D remains ambiguous. The receptor's source is a man aged 45-60 years with HIV. CDR3 nucleotide sequence: TGTGCCAGCTCACCGGGCAGTGCAACTAATGAAAAACTGTTTTTT. Its protein is CASSPGSATNEKLFF.